This T cell receptor (beta chain) was documented in a study of shared clonotypes between healthy human individuals (dated by TCRdb to between 2020 and 2021). With respect to the entire study: A few men and a couple of women, aged 18 to 49 years, made up the cohort. For each donor, CD4 naive and CD4 memory were each given three plates, CD8 naive was given two plates, and CD8 memory was given one plate. To estimate repertoire size and how much clonotypes are shared between individuals, the study performed deep sequencing of blood TCR repertoires from a few healthy adults. To increase sequencing depth and limit assay-specific biases, different laboratories used diverse techniques to prepare libraries and sequence TCR repertoires. Leukapheresis yielded between about 0.94 and 10 billion PBMCs per donor.

As to this clone: Its antigen target is currently unknown. No per-base quality is available; no much larger clone lies one base away.

TCR CDR3 regions were amplified from genomic DNA by multiplex PCR using the deep immunoSEQ assay. Extracted genomic DNA from each cell subset was spread evenly across all wells of several immunoSEQ 96-well plates, with each plate serving as a replicate. For sorted subsets, about 200 ng genomic DNA, equal to 30,000 or so T cell genomes, was loaded into each replicate PCR. Purified libraries were quantified with a Qubit 3.0 fluorometer, sized on a Bioanalyzer 2100, and re-quantified with the KAPA Library Quantification kit. Every immunoSEQ 96-well plate was sequenced on a separate single-read 150-cycle Illumina NextSeq 550 flow cell. Processing in the source paper ran as follows. Because only junctional sequences without quality scores were contained in the immunoSEQ output, filtering matching that applied to full-length reads could not be performed. To assign V/J genes and CDR3, sequences were annotated using PyIR, a Python wrapper for IgBLAST v1.9, with IMGT germline references. Reads were removed for weak V/J assignments (E-value above 1e-6), missing CDR3, stop codons, out-of-frame junctions, or ambiguous translated residues. V3J clonotypes were defined by identical inferred V gene, J gene, and CDR3 amino acid sequence. To compute the percentage overlap between repertoires, the number of shared unique clonotypes was divided by the size of the smaller repertoire. RTK rarefaction, the Chao1 estimator, and Recon v2.1 estimates of unobserved clonotypes were used to assess repertoire richness. Generation probabilities were computed with OLGA for all TCRbeta clonotypes obtained by the gDNA method from a few donors. As stored in TCRdb, this immuneACCESS dataset retains in-frame rearrangements with V and J assigned. A fraction of the clones does not appear; measured against another copy, unresolved V genes explain less than half of the discrepancy, and the remainder lacks a known reason. V and J calls and clone size are those listed in that table; D and trimming were worked out from the DNA. The sample profile shows millions of clones; approximately 94% of them were found once. The top ten clonotypes cover roughly 1.1% of the sample.

CDR1 is given as LGHNA and CDR2 as YNFKEQ, both from the germline V gene. The cysteine opens and the phenylalanine closes a CDR3 of 13 amino acids. The CDR3 DNA has 39 bases and is translated from base 1. V is reduced by 0 bases and J by 13 bases, leaving a spacing of 10 bases between them. The paper's findings and limits, for the study overall: Even with the large sequencing depth, rarefaction of the sorted-subset datasets indicated that sequencing was incomplete. Because the study included a small number of donors, the genetic and exposure-history diversity represented was limited. Compared with non-shared clonotypes, clonotypes shared by all four sorted-subset donors had higher generation probabilities. Larger estimated clonotype richness was generally found for naive subsets than for memory subsets. When several donors were compared, the shared fraction of clonotypes was about 5% for naive CD4, 3.5% to 4% for naive CD8, roughly 2.5% for memory CD4, and 0.35% to 0.5% for memory CD8. Pairwise subsampling led to the expectation that sequencing depth would affect the degree of clonotype sharing among donors. Sampling was restricted to blood, and TCR repertoires in tissues likely differ from the TCR repertoires found in blood.

CD8 naive samples were CD45RO-negative cells positively selected for CCR7, giving a CD45RA+CCR7+ population that excluded TemRA cells. Donors were healthy HIV-negative adults with no recently reported acute infections or vaccinations. Only Caucasian adults living in Nashville, Tennessee, USA were represented among the donors. Blood was obtained by leukapheresis, after which PBMCs were separated by Ficoll-Histopaque density gradient centrifugation and cryopreserved in liquid nitrogen vapor phase. Analytical flow cytometry was used to check the purity and quantity of each magnetically sorted T cell population. From each sorted fraction, genomic DNA was isolated and quantified by UV absorbance on a Nanodrop 2000c.

Sequencing used naive CD8+ T cells sorted from blood. Interpreted using the paper, the cell subset or site label stands for: CD45RA+CCR7+. The source of this sequence is a man in his late teens or twenties in good health. This sequence uses TRBV4-2 and TRBJ1-6; no confident D gene assignment can be made. The sequence in DNA is TGTGCCAGCAGCCAAGAGGAGAGGTGGCCCCTCCACTTT. The encoded protein is CASSQEERWPLHF.